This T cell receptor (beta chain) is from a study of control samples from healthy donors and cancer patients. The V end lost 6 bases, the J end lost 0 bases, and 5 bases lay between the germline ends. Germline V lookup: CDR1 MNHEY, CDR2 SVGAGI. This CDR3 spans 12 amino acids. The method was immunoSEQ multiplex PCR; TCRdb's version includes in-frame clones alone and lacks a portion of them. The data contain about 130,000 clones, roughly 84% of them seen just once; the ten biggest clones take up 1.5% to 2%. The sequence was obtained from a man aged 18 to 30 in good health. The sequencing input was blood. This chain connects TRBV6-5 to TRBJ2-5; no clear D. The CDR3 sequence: CASRRNQETQYF. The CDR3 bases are TGTGCCAGCAGGCGCAACCAAGAGACCCAGTACTTC.